These 27 T cell receptor beta chains originate from one sample sequenced in a study of blood T cells in healthy people across ages. The use of a sample-barcoded 5' primer and a J-beta primer mix characterized a second PCR of 7 to 11 cycles. Each CDR3 protein is one row after TCRdb ran MiXCR on the 5' RACE reads. The sample contains roughly 500,000 distinct CDR3 sequences, about 25% of which appear only once. The sequencing input was blood. All receptors derive from a woman in her seventies in good health.

The chain is built from TRBV7-2 and TRBJ2-7, with 9 bases lining up with TRBD2. From germline, CDR1 is SGHTA and CDR2 FQGNSA. Unmatched junction bases numbered 8, after V lost 4 bases and J lost 4 bases. This CDR3 region has 15 residues. As DNA, the CDR3 is TGTGCCAGCAGCTCTAATAGCGGGGGTTTGTACGAGCAGTACTTC. Residues: CASSSNSGGLYEQYF.

The chain has TRBV29-1 and TRBJ2-7, with D possibly matching TRBD1 (6 bases). This CDR3 region has 15 residues. Germline loops: CDR1 SQVTM, CDR2 ANQGSEA. The ends were cut back, 4 bases at V and 0 bases at J, with 16 bases in the middle. The CDR3 is CSVVTDSRSSYEQYF. CDR3 sequence (DNA): TGCAGCGTTGTGACGGACAGCAGGAGCTCCTACGAGCAGTACTTC.

In this sample, this clonotype turned up many times. The CDR3 region is CASSLTGGHTEAFF. The CDR3 coding sequence is TGTGCCAGCAGCCTGACAGGGGGGCACACTGAAGCTTTCTTT. V and J are TRBV7-9 and TRBJ1-1; 9 bases align to TRBD1. Germline CDR1 SEHNR, CDR2 FQNEAQ (reference sequence). V lost 5 bases to trimming and J lost 3 bases; unmatched junction nucleotides: 4. The CDR3 is 14 amino acids.

This clonotype was observed a few times. The V and J genes are TRBV6-2 or TRBV6-3 and TRBJ1-6, with TRBD1 matching 7 bases. The germline V gene encodes CDR1 MNHEY and CDR2 SVGEGT. The V and J ends lost 5 bases and 2 bases, in that order; junction bases with no gene match: 6. This CDR3 has 16 residues. CDR3 sequence (DNA): TGTGCCAGCAGTGACAGGGAAGCCGCCTATAATTCACCCCTCCACTTT. Its translation: CASSDREAAYNSPLHF.

This clonotype has more than one count but fewer than ten. The chain links TRBV6-2 or TRBV6-3 to TRBJ2-5; 8 bases line up with TRBD2. The CDR3 has 14 residues. With V trimmed by 6 bases and J by 5 bases, 8 bases remained unmatched. Germline CDR1 is MNHEY and CDR2 is SVGEGT. As DNA, the CDR3 is TGTGCCAGCAGATCCGGGGGGGCCTTGGAGACCCAGTACTTC. This gives the protein CASRSGGALETQYF.

This chain joins TRBV4-3 and TRBJ1-2, with 7 bases identical to TRBD1. The CDR3 runs 15 residues. Germline V lookup: CDR1 LGHNA, CDR2 YSLEER. V lost 1 base, J lost 5 bases, and 7 bases stayed unmatched. The CDR3 sequence is CASSQVGRGRYGYTF. DNA for the CDR3: TGCGCCAGCAGCCAAGTAGGCAGGGGGAGGTATGGCTACACCTTC.

There are a few counts of this clonotype. The chain uses TRBV9 and TRBJ2-5, with a weak D call TRBD1 (5 bases). The CDR3 covers 16 residues. Per the germline V gene, CDR1 is SGDLS and CDR2 is YYNGEE. The germline V and J ends were trimmed by 4 bases and 4 bases, with 20 bases remaining between them. This CDR3 reads CASSPRPSRDSETQYF. The CDR3 DNA reads as TGTGCCAGCAGCCCAAGACCCTCCAGGGATTCAGAGACCCAGTACTTC.

The CDR3 sequence: CASRPGGTGGNQPQHF. The CDR3 DNA reads TGTGCCAGCAGACCCGGAGGGACGGGAGGAAATCAGCCCCAGCATTTT. This rearrangement joins TRBV12-3 or TRBV12-4 to TRBJ1-5, with D possibly TRBD1 on 5 matching bases. CDR3 size: 16 residues. Trimming stripped 6 bases from V and 4 bases from J, with 19 bases between.

This clonotype was observed a handful of times. J is TRBJ1-3 and V is TRBV20-1; no definite D call. Trimming removed 5 bases at V and 3 bases at J, with 8 bases between. Germline-derived CDR1 and CDR2 are DFQATT and SNEGSKA (reference sequence). The CDR3 sequence is 12 residues long. The CDR3 protein is CSAGMIGNTIYF. The CDR3 bases are TGCAGTGCTGGGATGATTGGAAACACCATATATTTT.

The rearrangement uses TRBV3-1 and TRBJ2-5; tentatively, D is TRBD1 (6 bases). The DNA matches TRBJ2-1 better at its end, which makes the J call doubtful. CDR1 is LGHDT, CDR2 YNNKEL, per germline (reference sequence). This CDR3 contains 13 residues. The CDR3 is CASSQVGGNEQFF. The CDR3 DNA sequence: TGTGCCAGCAGCCAAGTAGGGGGCAATGAGCAGTTCTTC.

This clonotype appeared a few times. The chain employs TRBV7-9 and TRBJ1-4; D is ambiguous. Deletions cut 1 base from V and 8 bases from J, with 5 bases between. Germline V gene data show CDR1 as SEHNR and CDR2 as FQNEAQ (reference sequence). CDR3 length: 12 residues. The CDR3 here is CASSLEVEKLFF. Here the CDR3 DNA reads TGTGCCAGCAGCTTAGAGGTGGAAAAACTGTTTTTT.

The chain employs TRBV7-9 and TRBJ2-5; unclear D gene. V shed 5 bases and J shed 1 base, with 8 bases lying between them. This CDR3 comprises 13 residues. The germline V gene encodes CDR1 SEHNR and CDR2 FQNEAQ (reference sequence). CDR3 nucleotide sequence: TGTGCCAGCAGCCAAAAACTCCAAGAGACCCAGTACTTC. This gives the protein CASSQKLQETQYF.

The chain recombines TRBV11-2 with TRBJ1-1; D not resolved. CDR1 and CDR2 from the germline V gene are SGHAT and FQNNGV. The CDR3 consists of 13 residues. Trimming took off 5 bases at V and 5 bases at J, with 12 bases between the two ends. The CDR3 region has the DNA TGTGCCAGCAGCCCCGGGCTGCAGACTGAAGCTTTCTTT. This sequence encodes CASSPGLQTEAFF.

This clonotype was counted only a few times. The chain carries TRBV6-2 or TRBV6-3 and TRBJ2-3, with TRBD2 identical over 8 bases. The V segment lost 2 bases and the J segment 4 bases; nucleotides outside the gene matches: 5. Germline lookup yields CDR1 MNHEY and CDR2 SVGEGT. The CDR3 has 15 residues. The CDR3 DNA follows: TGTGCCAGCAGTTACCCGGGACTAGAGTCAGATACGCAGTATTTT. Protein sequence: CASSYPGLESDTQYF.

This clonotype was picked up a small number of times. This chain connects TRBV7-2 to TRBJ1-2; D gene ambiguous. Germline CDR1 is SGHTA and CDR2 is FQGNSA. This CDR3 is built from 14 residues. Between the trimmed V and J ends, which lost 5 bases and 3 bases, there was a span of 13 bases. This CDR3 reads CASSPAGVDYGYTF. The CDR3, as DNA: TGTGCCAGCAGCCCAGCGGGAGTGGACTATGGCTACACCTTC. The complete variable domain, with remaining parts taken from reference TRBV7-2 and TRBJ1-2, reads GAGVSQSPSNKVTEKGKDVELRCDPISGHTALYWYRQSLGQGLEFLIYFQGNSAPDKSGLPSDRFSAERTGGSVSTLTIQRTQQEDSAVYLCASSPAGVDYGYTFGSGTRLTVV.

This clonotype came up a few times. The chain combines TRBV14 with TRBJ2-5, with D unclear. The assigned J gene may be wrong: the sequence end matches TRBJ2-7 better. Germline CDR1 is SGHDN and CDR2 is FVKESK. CDR3 length equals 15 residues. The CDR3 here is CASSQASNFGYEQYF. CDR3 bases: TGTGCCAGCAGCCAAGCATCAAATTTTGGTTACGAGCAGTACTTC.

The V and J genes are TRBV7-2 and TRBJ2-5; no definite D call. The last part of the DNA fits TRBJ2-7 better; the J call may be wrong. The CDR3 is made up of 13 amino acids. Germline CDR1 is SGHTA and CDR2 is FQGNSA. This chain's CDR3 is CASSPRRAGEQYF. CDR3 nucleotides: TGTGCCAGCAGCCCAAGAAGGGCTGGCGAGCAGTACTTC.

The CDR3, as DNA: TGTGCCATCAGCGACCCCCGACAGGGGGACCAGCCCCAGCATTTT. This encodes CAISDPRQGDQPQHF. The chain combines TRBV10-3 with TRBJ1-5, with 9 bases aligning to TRBD1. Trimming removed 6 bases from V and 7 bases from J; junction bases left unmatched: 10. In germline, CDR1 is ENHRY, CDR2 SYGVKD. There are 15 residues in the CDR3.

This chain joins TRBV4-3 and TRBJ2-7; TRBD2 is a possible D gene (6 bases). The CDR3 loop spans 15 amino acids. The V end lost 0 bases, the J end lost 3 bases, and 12 bases lay between the germline ends. From germline, CDR1 is LGHNA and CDR2 YSLEER. CDR3 amino acids: CASSQDAGGYYEQYF. CDR3 in DNA: TGCGCCAGCAGCCAAGATGCCGGAGGGTACTACGAGCAGTACTTC.

A word on this clonotype: Relative to the germline gene, one junction end is altered; a read error may explain this. V is TRBV7-2 and J is TRBJ1-1; D is perhaps TRBD1 (6 bases). The germline gives CDR1 SGHTA, CDR2 FQGNSA. This CDR3 is 14 amino acids long. The CDR3 region is CASSLAYGGAEAFF. DNA for the CDR3: TGTGCCAGCAGCCTAGCGTATGGGGGCGCTGAAGCTTTCTTT.

Only a few counts were recorded for this clonotype. The V and J genes are TRBV14 and TRBJ1-6; no reliable D call. The CDR3 sequence is 13 residues long. V shed 4 bases and J shed 13 bases, with 14 bases lying between them. Per the germline V gene, CDR1 is SGHDN and CDR2 is FVKESK. The CDR3 is CASSPDSTLPLHF. The CDR3 DNA reads as TGTGCCAGCAGCCCTGACTCAACGCTCCCCCTCCACTTT.

This clonotype has more than one count but fewer than ten. The chain uses TRBV6-5 and TRBJ1-5; D gene ambiguous. Germline loops: CDR1 MNHEY, CDR2 SVGAGI. V lost 6 bases to trimming and J lost 0 bases, with 12 bases between them. This CDR3 contains 15 residues. DNA for the CDR3: TGTGCCAGCAGGAAACCGGACCATAGCAATCAGCCCCAGCATTTT. This sequence encodes CASRKPDHSNQPQHF.

This clonotype occurred a few times. The V call is TRBV29-1, the J call TRBJ1-1, with TRBD1 matching over 8 bases. This CDR3 is built from 14 residues. The V gene's germline CDR1 is SQVTM and CDR2 ANQGSEA. V dropped 6 bases and J dropped 4; count of bases not matched to a gene: 10. CDR3: CSVSGPTGGTEAFF. The CDR3 bases are TGCAGCGTCTCCGGCCCTACAGGGGGCACTGAAGCTTTCTTT.

The sample holds one count of this clonotype. The V gene is TRBV7-9, the J gene TRBJ2-7, with D unresolved. This CDR3 has 14 residues. Trimming took 5 bases from V and 3 from J, leaving 14 bases between them. Germline CDR1 SEHNR, CDR2 FQNEAQ (reference sequence). The CDR3, as DNA: TGTGCCAGCAGCGCCTACCCTCAGAGCTACGAGCAGTACTTC. It specifies CASSAYPQSYEQYF.

The V gene is TRBV12-5, the J gene TRBJ1-3, with D possibly TRBD1 on 6 matching bases. Germline loops: CDR1 LGHNT, CDR2 FRNRAP. The CDR3 extends over 15 amino acids. V shed 7 bases and J shed 4 bases, with 17 bases lying between them. DNA for the CDR3: TGTGCTAGTGCCACCGGGGGGGGCGTCGGAAACACCATATATTTT. This sequence encodes CASATGGGVGNTIYF.

A few counts support this clonotype. The chain has TRBV20-1 and TRBJ2-7; 8 bases fit TRBD1. V lost 0 bases, J lost 2 bases, and 3 bases stayed unmatched. This CDR3 has 14 amino acids. Germline CDR1 is DFQATT and CDR2 is SNEGSKA (reference sequence). In nucleotides, the CDR3 is TGCAGTGCTAGAGATCACAGGGGGACCTACGAGCAGTACTTC. It yields the protein CSARDHRGTYEQYF.

This clonotype was counted only a few times. The chain links TRBV20-1 to TRBJ2-3; D is possibly TRBD1 (5 bases). Trimming took 0 bases from V and 3 from J, leaving 13 bases between them. The CDR3 runs to 15 residues. Germline values: CDR1 DFQATT, CDR2 SNEGSKA (reference sequence). This chain's CDR3 is CSARDELRATDTQYF. The CDR3 coding sequence is TGCAGTGCTAGAGATGAGCTCAGGGCAACAGATACGCAGTATTTT.